This T cell receptor gamma chain was recorded in a study of gamma-delta T cells after stem cell transplantation. TCRdb processed the RT-PCR reads again with the CATT caller. Of under 1,500 gamma-chain clones listed, 86% are singletons. Of note for this clone: One end of the junction varies from germline; a read error may be responsible.

The CDR3 contains 14 residues. Germline CDR1 EGSTGY, CDR2 YDSYTSSV. The material sequenced was gamma-delta T cells. The chain links TRGV4 to TRGJ1 or TRGJ2. The J gene comes from matching the DNA to germline here; TCRdb lacks it. This TCR was recovered from a human donor. It is not recorded whose cells these are; they may come from a transplant donor. CDR3 in amino acids: CATWDENFDYKKLF. CDR3 DNA sequence: TGCGCCACCTGGGATGAGAACTTTGATTATAAGAAACTCTTT.